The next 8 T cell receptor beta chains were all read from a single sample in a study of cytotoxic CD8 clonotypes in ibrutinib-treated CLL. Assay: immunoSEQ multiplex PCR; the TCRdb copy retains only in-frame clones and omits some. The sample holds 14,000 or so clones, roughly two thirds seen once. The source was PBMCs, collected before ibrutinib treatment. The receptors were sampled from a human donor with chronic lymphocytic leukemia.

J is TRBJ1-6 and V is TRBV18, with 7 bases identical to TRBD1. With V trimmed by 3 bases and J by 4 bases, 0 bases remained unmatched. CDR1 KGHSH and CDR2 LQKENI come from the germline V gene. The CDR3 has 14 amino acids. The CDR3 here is CASSPGQYNSPLHF. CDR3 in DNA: TGTGCCAGCTCACCGGGACAGTATAATTCACCCCTCCACTTT. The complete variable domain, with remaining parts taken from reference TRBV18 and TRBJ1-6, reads NAGVMQNPRHLVRRRGQEARLRCSPMKGHSHVYWYRQLPEEGLKFMVYLQKENIIDESGMPKERFSAEFPKEGPSILRIQQVVRGDSAAYFCASSPGQYNSPLHFGNGTRLTVT.

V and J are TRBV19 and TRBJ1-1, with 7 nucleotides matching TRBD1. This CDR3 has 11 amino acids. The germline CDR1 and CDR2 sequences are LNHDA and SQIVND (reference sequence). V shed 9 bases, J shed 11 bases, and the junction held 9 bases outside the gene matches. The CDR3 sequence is CASASDRVAFF. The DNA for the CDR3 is TGTGCCAGCGCCTCCGACAGGGTTGCTTTCTTT.

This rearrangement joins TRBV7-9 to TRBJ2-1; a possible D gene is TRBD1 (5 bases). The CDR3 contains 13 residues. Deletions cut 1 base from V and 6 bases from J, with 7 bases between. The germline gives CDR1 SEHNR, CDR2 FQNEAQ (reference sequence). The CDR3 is CASSLDDSNEQFF. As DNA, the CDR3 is TGTGCCAGCAGCTTAGACGACAGCAATGAGCAGTTCTTC.

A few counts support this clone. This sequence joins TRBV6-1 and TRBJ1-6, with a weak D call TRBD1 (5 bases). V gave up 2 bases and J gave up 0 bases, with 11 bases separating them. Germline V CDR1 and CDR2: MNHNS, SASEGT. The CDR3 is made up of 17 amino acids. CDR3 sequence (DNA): TGTGCCAGCAGTGAACTGCCCGGGGGCTCCTATAATTCACCCCTCCACTTT. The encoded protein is CASSELPGGSYNSPLHF.

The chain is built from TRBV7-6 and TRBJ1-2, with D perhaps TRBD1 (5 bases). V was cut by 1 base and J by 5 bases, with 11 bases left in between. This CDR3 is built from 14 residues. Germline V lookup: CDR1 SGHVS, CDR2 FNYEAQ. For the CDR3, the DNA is TGTGCCAGCAGCTTAGAGACAGCGACTTATGGCTACACCTTC. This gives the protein CASSLETATYGYTF.

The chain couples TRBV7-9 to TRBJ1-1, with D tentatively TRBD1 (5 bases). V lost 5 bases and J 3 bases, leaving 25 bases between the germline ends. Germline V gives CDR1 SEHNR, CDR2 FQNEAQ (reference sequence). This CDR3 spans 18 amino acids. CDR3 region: CASSPSALGARPDTEAFF. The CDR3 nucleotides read TGTGCCAGCAGCCCCTCGGCACTAGGGGCGCGTCCGGACACTGAAGCTTTCTTT.

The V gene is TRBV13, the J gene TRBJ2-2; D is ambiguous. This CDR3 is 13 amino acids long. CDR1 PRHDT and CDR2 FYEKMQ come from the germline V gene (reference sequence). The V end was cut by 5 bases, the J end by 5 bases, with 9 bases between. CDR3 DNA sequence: TGTGCCAGCAGCCTGACGGAAACCGGGGAGCTGTTTTTT. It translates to CASSLTETGELFF. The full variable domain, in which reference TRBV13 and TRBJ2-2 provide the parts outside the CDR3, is AAGVIQSPRHLIKEKRETATLKCYPIPRHDTVYWYQQGPGQDPQFLISFYEKMQSDKGSIPDRFSAQQFSDYHSELNMSSLELGDSALYFCASSLTETGELFFGEGSRLTVL.

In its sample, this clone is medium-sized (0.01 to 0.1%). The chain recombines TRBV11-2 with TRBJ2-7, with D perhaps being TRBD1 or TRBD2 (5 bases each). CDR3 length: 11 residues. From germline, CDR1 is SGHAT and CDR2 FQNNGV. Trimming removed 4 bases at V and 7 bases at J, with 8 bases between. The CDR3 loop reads CASSSGPEQYF. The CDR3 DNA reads TGTGCCAGCAGCTCGGGACCGGAGCAGTACTTC.